The sequence of this TCR beta chain was determined in a study of OX40 agonist ivuxolimab in advanced cancers. Study-wide context: Every 2 weeks, patients received ivuxolimab intravenously, dosed at 0.01 to 10 mg/kg.

The method was immunoSEQ multiplex PCR; TCRdb's version includes in-frame clones alone and lacks a portion of them. The profile covers 65,000 to 75,000 clones, with about nine tenths appearing a single time and around 4.1% taken by the ten largest. The CDR3 length is 15 residues. Germline V lookup: CDR1 LNHDA, CDR2 SQIVND (reference sequence). V lost 5 bases and J 5 bases, leaving 18 bases between the germline ends. Material: CD4+ or CD8+ T cells sorted from blood, obtained in a trial of the OX40 agonist ivuxolimab. V is TRBV19 and J is TRBJ1-1; D might be TRBD1 (5 bases). This sequence was found in an adult with an advanced solid tumor such as melanoma, head and neck, liver or kidney cancer. This CDR3 is CASSFKGRGYTEAFF. DNA of the CDR3: TGTGCCAGTAGTTTTAAGGGGCGCGGATATACTGAAGCTTTCTTT.